The present T cell receptor beta chain was sequenced within a study of response to subunit inactivated influenza vaccine. MiXCR was run by TCRdb on the RT-PCR reads, yielding one entry per CDR3 protein. In the table there are some 600,000 distinct CDR3 sequences, approximately 14% of which are singletons. This CDR3 is built from 15 residues. A remark on this clonotype: Its antigen is unidentified.

Study-level results: The authors put forward the suggestion that each seasonal influenza vaccination may bring in only a limited number of new T cells.

The chain carries TRBV21-1 and TRBJ2-3. TRBV21-1 is described as a pseudogene. This clonotype was obtained from a man aged 45 to 65 who received an inactivated influenza vaccine. Sequenced material: PBMCs from blood, taken around two weeks before vaccination. In nucleotides, the CDR3 is TGTGCCAGCAGCTCTTTGGGCAGAGGCACAGATACGCAGTATTTT. Amino acid sequence: CASSSLGRGTDTQYF.